This is a list of T cell receptor beta chains from one sample in a study of T cell responses to AZD1222 COVID-19 vaccine. Only in-frame clones appear in the TCRdb table, and some are missing; sequencing was by immunoSEQ multiplex PCR. The sample contains around 140,000 clones, about 92% of which appear only once. The sample in question was peripheral blood, obtained on day 0 of AZD1222 vaccination. These receptors all come from an adult in good health. Each CDR3 is given with its conserved first and last residue. The D gene is left open where the match is weak. Clone size is given for some rows only: seen once, a few or many times, or a class if the clone is expanded.

V: TRBV12-3/TRBV12-4
J: TRBJ1-1
size: NA
D: NA
CDR3: CASSLPGTQAFF
DNA: TGTGCCAGCAGTCTCCCCGGGACCCAAGCTTTCTTT

V: TRBV18
J: TRBJ1-6
size: once
D: TRBD1
CDR3: CASSSRQGDNSPLHF
DNA: TGTGCCAGCTCATCACGACAGGGGGACAATTCACCCCTCCACTTT

V: TRBV6-1
J: TRBJ1-3
size: NA
D: NA
CDR3: CASSEGAGVNTIYF
DNA: TGTGCCAGCAGTGAAGGGGCAGGCGTAAACACCATATATTTT

V: TRBV19
J: TRBJ1-5
size: NA
D: TRBD1
CDR3: CASSWDRGFQPQHF
DNA: TGTGCCAGTTCCTGGGACAGGGGTTTTCAGCCCCAGCATTTT

V: TRBV7-2
J: TRBJ2-5
size: NA
D: NA
CDR3: CASSLGGAQETQYF
DNA: TGTGCCAGCAGCTTAGGCGGGGCGCAAGAGACCCAGTACTTC

V: TRBV10-3
J: TRBJ1-1
size: NA
D: TRBD1
CDR3: CAISLTGVVENTEAFF
DNA: TGTGCCATCAGTTTAACAGGGGTGGTTGAGAACACTGAAGCTTTCTTT

V: TRBV11-1
J: TRBJ2-1
size: NA
D: NA
CDR3: CASSSPPDNEQFF
DNA: TGTGCCAGCAGCTCTCCGCCCGACAATGAGCAGTTCTTC

V: TRBV7-9
J: TRBJ2-7
size: NA
D: TRBD1
CDR3: CASSNTGGLSYEQYF
DNA: TGTGCCAGCAGCAATACAGGGGGCTTATCCTACGAGCAGTACTTC

V: TRBV3-1/TRBV3-2
J: TRBJ1-5
size: NA
D: TRBD1
CDR3: CASGDRENQPQHF
DNA: TGTGCCAGCGGGGACAGGGAGAATCAGCCCCAGCATTTT

V: TRBV9
J: TRBJ1-1
size: NA
D: NA
CDR3: CASSERMNTEAFF
DNA: TGTGCCAGCAGCGAGCGGATGAACACTGAAGCTTTCTTT

V: TRBV19
J: TRBJ1-5
size: NA
D: TRBD1
CDR3: CASSSRFGQGEQPQHF
DNA: TGTGCCAGTAGTAGTCGATTCGGACAGGGTGAGCAGCCCCAGCATTTT

V: TRBV7-2
J: TRBJ1-2
size: NA
D: NA
CDR3: CASSPGGGGGYTF
DNA: TGTGCCAGCAGCCCTGGGGGAGGAGGGGGCTACACCTTC

V: TRBV7-7
J: TRBJ2-1
size: NA
D: NA
CDR3: CASSSGGSLYNEQFF
DNA: TGTGCTAGCAGTTCCGGGGGTTCCCTCTACAATGAGCAGTTCTTC

V: TRBV6-2/TRBV6-3
J: TRBJ1-2
size: NA
D: NA
CDR3: CASSYEGRDGYTF
DNA: TGTGCCAGCAGTTATGAGGGGAGAGATGGCTACACCTTC

V: TRBV28
J: TRBJ1-1
size: NA
D: TRBD1
CDR3: CASSSGGQLNTEAFF
DNA: TGTGCCAGCAGCTCCGGGGGACAGCTTAACACTGAAGCTTTCTTT

V: TRBV11-1
J: TRBJ2-3
size: NA
D: TRBD1
CDR3: CASSLGTGDTDTQYF
DNA: TGTGCCAGCAGCCTCGGGACAGGGGACACAGATACGCAGTATTTT

V: TRBV20-1
J: TRBJ1-2
size: NA
D: TRBD1
CDR3: CSASTGGSNYGYTF
DNA: TGCAGTGCTAGTACAGGGGGCTCTAACTATGGCTACACCTTC

V: TRBV6-5
J: TRBJ1-3
size: NA
D: TRBD1
CDR3: CASRWTGDLGNTIYF
DNA: TGTGCCAGCAGATGGACAGGGGATCTTGGAAACACCATATATTTT

V: TRBV28
J: TRBJ1-2
size: NA
D: NA
CDR3: CASRSQGKAYGYTF
DNA: TGTGCCAGCAGATCTCAGGGAAAGGCCTATGGCTACACCTTC

V: TRBV30
J: TRBJ2-1
size: NA
D: TRBD2
CDR3: CAWSVLTRAGGYNEQFF
DNA: TGTGCCTGGAGTGTACTAACTCGAGCGGGAGGGTATAATGAGCAGTTCTTC

V: TRBV3-1/TRBV3-2
J: TRBJ1-2
size: NA
D: NA
CDR3: CASSSGENYGYTF
DNA: TGTGCCAGCAGCTCCGGGGAGAACTATGGCTACACCTTC

V: TRBV7-8
J: TRBJ2-2
size: NA
D: NA
CDR3: CASSLDAVPNTGELFF
DNA: TGTGCCAGCAGCTTAGATGCGGTTCCGAACACCGGGGAGCTGTTTTTT

V: TRBV5-6
J: TRBJ1-2
size: NA
D: NA
CDR3: CASSLLGDPGRGYTF
DNA: TGTGCCAGCAGCTTGTTGGGGGACCCCGGGCGAGGCTACACCTTC

V: TRBV7-9
J: TRBJ1-2
size: few
D: NA
CDR3: CASSLATANYGYTF
DNA: TGTGCCAGCAGCTTAGCTACAGCTAACTATGGCTACACCTTC

V: TRBV4-3
J: TRBJ1-1
size: NA
D: NA
CDR3: CASSQDRVSTEAFF
DNA: TGCGCCAGCAGCCAAGACAGGGTGTCCACTGAAGCTTTCTTT

V: TRBV6-6
J: TRBJ1-5
size: once
D: TRBD1
CDR3: CASSPGTGVRYSNQPQHF
DNA: TGTGCCAGCAGTCCCGGGACAGGGGTTAGATATAGCAATCAGCCCCAGCATTTT

V: TRBV18
J: TRBJ1-2
size: NA
D: TRBD1
CDR3: CASSPRQGADGYTF
DNA: TGTGCCAGCTCACCGAGACAGGGGGCGGATGGCTACACCTTC

V: TRBV29-1
J: TRBJ2-7
size: NA
D: TRBD2
CDR3: CSVSSTSGTYEQYF
DNA: TGCAGCGTGAGTAGCACTAGCGGGACCTACGAGCAGTACTTC

V: TRBV5-1
J: TRBJ1-5
size: NA
D: NA
CDR3: CASSYDSDQPQHF
DNA: TGCGCCAGCAGCTACGACAGCGATCAGCCCCAGCATTTT

V: TRBV4-3
J: TRBJ1-2
size: once
D: NA
CDR3: CASSQDRGSAYGYTF
DNA: TGCGCCAGCAGCCAAGATAGGGGCAGCGCCTATGGCTACACCTTC

V: TRBV9
J: TRBJ2-1
size: NA
D: NA
CDR3: CASSVGGPSMDEQFF
DNA: TGTGCCAGCAGCGTAGGGGGACCAAGCATGGATGAGCAGTTCTTC

V: TRBV19
J: TRBJ1-5
size: NA
D: TRBD1
CDR3: CASRDRGLTQHF
DNA: TGTGCCAGTAGAGACAGGGGGTTGACCCAGCATTTT

V: TRBV5-1
J: TRBJ1-1
size: NA
D: TRBD1
CDR3: CASSSGQGARNTEAFF
DNA: TGCGCCAGCAGCTCCGGACAGGGGGCGCGGAACACTGAAGCTTTCTTT

V: TRBV7-9
J: TRBJ1-1
size: NA
D: NA
CDR3: CASSLGAVGNEAFF
DNA: TGTGCCAGCAGCCTCGGGGCCGTAGGTAATGAAGCTTTCTTT

V: TRBV19
J: TRBJ1-5
size: NA
D: NA
CDR3: CASSIDANQPQHF
DNA: TGTGCCAGTAGTATAGATGCTAATCAGCCCCAGCATTTT

V: TRBV12-3/TRBV12-4
J: TRBJ1-2
size: NA
D: NA
CDR3: CASSFGSYGYTF
DNA: TGTGCCAGCAGTTTTGGGTCGTATGGCTACACCTTC

V: TRBV4-3
J: TRBJ2-1
size: NA
D: TRBD2
CDR3: CASSQDSGAGGYNEQFF
DNA: TGCGCCAGCAGCCAAGATAGCGGAGCGGGAGGGTACAATGAGCAGTTCTTC

V: TRBV30
J: TRBJ2-7
size: once
D: NA
CDR3: CAWRRDQVSYEQYF
DNA: TGTGCCTGGAGGCGGGACCAAGTATCCTACGAGCAGTACTTC

V: TRBV21-1
J: TRBJ2-5
size: NA
D: NA
CDR3: CASSKRQGVIETQYF
DNA: TGTGCCAGCAGCAAAAGGCAGGGAGTGATCGAGACCCAGTACTTC

V: TRBV7-2
J: TRBJ1-2
size: NA
D: NA
CDR3: CASSSYTHFANYGYTF
DNA: TGTGCCAGCAGCTCCTACACCCACTTCGCTAACTATGGCTACACCTTC

V: TRBV5-3
J: TRBJ1-5
size: NA
D: NA
CDR3: CARSLHGLGNQPQHF
DNA: TGTGCCAGAAGCTTGCACGGGTTGGGGAATCAGCCCCAGCATTTT

V: TRBV3-1/TRBV3-2
J: TRBJ2-7
size: NA
D: TRBD2
CDR3: CASSQGLSGSYEQYF
DNA: TGTGCCAGCAGCCAAGGCCTTAGCGGGAGCTACGAGCAGTACTTC